This TCR beta chain was recovered during a study of T cells in Graves' hyperthyroidism and ophthalmopathy. This clonotype was found many times. No antigen is known for it. Broader study findings: Appearing also in blood were most of the thyroid clonotypes expanded above 0.001.

The CDR3 is 16 residues long. Trimming shortened V by 1 base and J by 4 bases, and 16 bases separated the two germline ends. Germline V CDR1 and CDR2: MNHNS, SASEGT. The TCR beta CDR3 regions underwent amplification using RNA transcripts as the source. HTBI primers were employed in a first-round RT-PCR of the TCR CDR3. TCRdb re-analysed the multiplex PCR reads in MiXCR, keeping a single row per CDR3 protein. The sample shows about half a million distinct CDR3 sequences, less than 25% of them seen only once. The sample taken for sequencing was blood. This chain joins TRBV6-1 and TRBJ1-1; D might be TRBD1 (5 bases). The receptor was isolated from a man aged 18 to 30 with Graves' hyperthyroidism. The DNA for the CDR3 is TGTGCCAGCAGTGAAGGGGGCTCGGATATGGCCACTGAAGCTTTCTTT. Residues: CASSEGGSDMATEAFF.